This T cell receptor (beta chain) is from a study of T cell repertoires in cytomegalovirus infection. This clonotype was found many times. As yet, its antigen is unknown. TCRdb redid the calling of the reads with MiXCR, one entry per CDR3 protein. Here the sample spans about 260,000 distinct CDR3 sequences, 9.1% being singletons. Study-level points and caveats: Within the response measured ex vivo, HLA-C-restricted CMV-specific TCR beta clonotypes were dominant.

Germline loops: CDR1 SGHTA, CDR2 FQGNSA. The CDR3 has 15 residues. V was shortened by 2 bases and J by 5 bases, with 13 bases between the two germline ends. This TCR derives from a human donor in good health (CMV status not recorded). Some clones in this sample may be carry-over from other donors' samples. The rearrangement links TRBV7-2 to TRBJ1-5; possible D gene TRBD1, 5 bases. Sequencing was carried out using PBMCs. In DNA form, the CDR3 reads TGTGCCAGCAGCTTAAATGGTCAGGGATATCAGCCCCAGCATTTT. Amino acid sequence: CASSLNGQGYQPQHF.